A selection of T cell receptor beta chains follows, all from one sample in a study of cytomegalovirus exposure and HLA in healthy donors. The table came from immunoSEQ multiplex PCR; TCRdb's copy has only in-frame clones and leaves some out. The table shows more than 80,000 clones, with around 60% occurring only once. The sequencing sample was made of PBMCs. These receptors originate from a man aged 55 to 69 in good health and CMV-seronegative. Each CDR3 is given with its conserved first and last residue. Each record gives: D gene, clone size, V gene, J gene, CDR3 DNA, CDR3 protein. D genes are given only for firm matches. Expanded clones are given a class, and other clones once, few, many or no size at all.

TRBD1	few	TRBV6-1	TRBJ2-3	TGTGCCAGCAGCACGGGACAGGGACGCACAGATACGCAGTATTTT	CASSTGQGRTDTQYF
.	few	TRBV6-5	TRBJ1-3	TGTGCCAGCAGTACCGGCCTCGGGACCATATATTTT	CASSTGLGTIYF
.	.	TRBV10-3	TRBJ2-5	TGTGCCACCAGGCCCCCCGAGGGAGAGACCCAGTACTTC	CATRPPEGETQYF
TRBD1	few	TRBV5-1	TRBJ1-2	TGCGCCAGCGCAAGGACAGGGGAGAGCTATGGCTACACCTTC	CASARTGESYGYTF
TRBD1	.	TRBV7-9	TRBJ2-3	TGTGCCAGCAGCTCCTGGACAGGGGGCGTCACAGATACGCAGTATTTT	CASSSWTGGVTDTQYF
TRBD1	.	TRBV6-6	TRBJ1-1	TGTGCCAGCAGCTCCCCAGACCGGGACAGAGAAGCTTTCTTT	CASSSPDRDREAFF
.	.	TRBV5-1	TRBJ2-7	TGCGCCAGCAACGACAACAGCTACGAGCAGTACTTC	CASNDNSYEQYF
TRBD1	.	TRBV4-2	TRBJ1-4	TGTGCCAGCAGCCAAGCCCTTGCGGGACAGGCTAATGAAAAACTGTTTTTT	CASSQALAGQANEKLFF
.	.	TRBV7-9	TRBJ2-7	TGTGCCAGCAGCTTAGTAGGCAGGGGATACGAGCAGTACTTC	CASSLVGRGYEQYF
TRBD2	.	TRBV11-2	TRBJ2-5	TGTGCCAGCAGCTTCCGTAGCGGGGGGTTCCAAGAGACCCAGTACTTC	CASSFRSGGFQETQYF
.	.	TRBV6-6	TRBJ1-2	TGTGCCAGCAGTTGGCTTGATTCCGCTGATGGCTACACCTTC	CASSWLDSADGYTF
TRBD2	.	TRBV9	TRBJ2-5	TGTGCCAGCAGCGTAGCGGGACTAGCGTCAGAGACCCAGTACTTC	CASSVAGLASETQYF
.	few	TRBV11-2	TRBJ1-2	TGTGCCAGCAGCTTACTTTCAGGGTCGTATGGCTACACCTTC	CASSLLSGSYGYTF
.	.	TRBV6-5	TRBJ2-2	TGTGCCAGCAGGCAACGGGACATCAACACCGGGGAGCTGTTTTTT	CASRQRDINTGELFF
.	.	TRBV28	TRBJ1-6	TGTGCCAGCAGGGTCGACAGCTCCTATAATTCACCCCTCCACTTT	CASRVDSSYNSPLHF
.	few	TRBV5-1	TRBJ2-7	TGCGCCAGCAGCCCGAGGGCTCAAGGGTACTCCTACGAGCAGTACTTC	CASSPRAQGYSYEQYF
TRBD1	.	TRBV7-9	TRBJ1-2	TGTGCCAGCAGCGCCGGGACAGGGAGAGGCTATGGCTACACCTTC	CASSAGTGRGYGYTF
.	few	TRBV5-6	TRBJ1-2	TGTGCCAGCAGCCCTCCGGGGGGGGATGGTGGCTACACCTTC	CASSPPGGDGGYTF
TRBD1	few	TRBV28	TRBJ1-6	TGTGCCAGCAGTCTCCCGGGACAGACCCTTAGGGCCCTCCACTTT	CASSLPGQTLRALHF
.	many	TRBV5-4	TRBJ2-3	TGTGCCAGCAGCGTAACGTGGACTAGCACAGATACGCAGTATTTT	CASSVTWTSTDTQYF
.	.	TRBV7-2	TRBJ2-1	TGTGCCAGCAGCTATCTCGGTGGCTCCTACAATGAGCAGTTCTTC	CASSYLGGSYNEQFF
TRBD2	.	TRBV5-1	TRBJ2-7	TGCGCCAGCAGCCCCGGATACGGGACTAGCGGGAACTACGAGCAGTACTTC	CASSPGYGTSGNYEQYF
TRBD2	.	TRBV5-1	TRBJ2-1	TGCGCCAGCAGCTTGTGGGGCGGGAGGGGTGATGAGCAGTTCTTC	CASSLWGGRGDEQFF
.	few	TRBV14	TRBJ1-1	TGTGCCAGCAGCCAAGACCTTGTGGGGCAAGGTGAAGCTTTCTTT	CASSQDLVGQGEAFF
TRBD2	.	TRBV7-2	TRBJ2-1	TGTGCCAGCAGCCAGCGACTAGCGGGAACCTACAATGAGCAGTTCTTC	CASSQRLAGTYNEQFF
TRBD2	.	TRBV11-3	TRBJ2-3	TGTGCCAGCAGCTTTGGGCTAGCGGGGCCAGGAACAGATACGCAGTATTTT	CASSFGLAGPGTDTQYF
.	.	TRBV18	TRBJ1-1	TGTGCCAGCTCAACTGCGCCGGGACAAAGCACTGAAGCTTTCTTT	CASSTAPGQSTEAFF
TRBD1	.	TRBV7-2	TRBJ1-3	TGTGCCAGCAGCCTAAGGACAGGGAAGATGGACACCATATATTTT	CASSLRTGKMDTIYF
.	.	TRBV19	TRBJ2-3	TGTGCCAGTAGTATGGGCTCCACAGATACGCAGTATTTT	CASSMGSTDTQYF
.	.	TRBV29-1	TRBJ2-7	TGCAGCGCCGAGAGGGGGGGTAACGAGCAGTACTTC	CSAERGGNEQYF
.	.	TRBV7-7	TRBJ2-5	TGTGCTAGCAGCGAGTCGTACCAAGAGACCCAGTACTTC	CASSESYQETQYF
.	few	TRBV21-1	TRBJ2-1	TGTGCCAGCAGCGTAGGGGGTAATGAGCAGTTCTTC	CASSVGGNEQFF
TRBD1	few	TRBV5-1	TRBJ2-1	TGCGCCAGCAGCTTGGGCCTTGGACAGGAAAGCTCCTACAATGAGCAGTTCTTC	CASSLGLGQESSYNEQFF
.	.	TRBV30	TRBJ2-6	TGTGCCTGGAGTGTACTACCGCTCTCTGGGGCCAACGTCCTGACTTTC	CAWSVLPLSGANVLTF
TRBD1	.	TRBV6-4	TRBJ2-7	TGTGCCAGCGGGGGACAGGGGGGCTCCTACGAGCAGTACTTC	CASGGQGGSYEQYF
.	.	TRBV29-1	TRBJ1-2	TGCAGCGTTGAGGGAGGGGGAGTGGGTGGCTACACCTTC	CSVEGGGVGGYTF
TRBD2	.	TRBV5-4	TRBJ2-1	TGTGCCAGCAGCCGAGGTGGGACTAGCTCTTCCAATGAGCAGTTCTTC	CASSRGGTSSSNEQFF
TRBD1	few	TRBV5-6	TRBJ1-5	TGTGCCAGCAGCTCAGGGGGTTTGGGCAATCAGCCCCAGCATTTT	CASSSGGLGNQPQHF
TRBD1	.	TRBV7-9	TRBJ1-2	TGTGCCAGCAGCTACGCCTTGGGACAGGGTCGCTATGGCTACACCTTC	CASSYALGQGRYGYTF
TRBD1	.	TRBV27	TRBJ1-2	TGTGCCAGCAGCCGACAGGGGAACTATGGCTACACCTTC	CASSRQGNYGYTF
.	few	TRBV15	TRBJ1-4	TGTGCCACCAGCGGACTCTTTGCAACTAATGAAAAACTGTTTTTT	CATSGLFATNEKLFF
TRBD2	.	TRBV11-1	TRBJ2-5	TGTGCCAGCAGCTTAGGCCTAGCGGGGAAGACCCAGTACTTC	CASSLGLAGKTQYF